This T cell receptor beta chain was profiled in a study of blood T cell repertoires in COVID-19. About the research overall: Sources were T cells, B-cell-depleted T cells, or PBMCs; the material itself was cDNA or gDNA.

The V gene lost 6 bases and the J gene lost 7 bases, with 19 bases spanning the gap. Germline loops: CDR1 SGHTA, CDR2 FQGNSA. The CDR3 covers 16 residues. Clones were read by immunoSEQ multiplex PCR, and TCRdb kept only the in-frame ones, dropping some. The table lists around 130,000 clones, around 83% of them singletons. The sequenced sample was peripheral blood. The clonotype comes from a woman older than 75 with acute or convalescent COVID-19. The chain combines TRBV7-2 with TRBJ1-6; possible D gene TRBD1, 5 bases. CDR3 sequence: CASSPRGDPRNSPLHF. The CDR3 DNA sequence: TGTGCCAGCAGTCCCCGGGGGGACCCCAGGAATTCACCCCTCCACTTT. Together with reference TRBV7-2 and TRBJ1-6, the CDR3 gives the full variable domain: GAGVSQSPSNKVTEKGKDVELRCDPISGHTALYWYRQSLGQGLEFLIYFQGNSAPDKSGLPSDRFSAERTGGSVSTLTIQRTQQEDSAVYLCASSPRGDPRNSPLHFGNGTRLTVT.